One sample yielded the 2 T cell receptor beta chains listed below, sequenced in a study of PD-1 and CTLA-4 blockade in melanoma. Generated by immunoSEQ multiplex PCR, the TCRdb table keeps only in-frame clones and is missing some. The sample includes 28,000 or so clones, about 91% of them seen just once. The material was CD8+ T cells from peripheral blood, obtained from a patient given anti-PD-1 treatment. These receptor sequences come from a human donor with melanoma.

The chain couples TRBV29-1 to TRBJ2-5, with D tentatively TRBD2 (7 bases). Per germline, CDR1 SQVTM and CDR2 ANQGSEA. The CDR3 is 13 residues long. V was clipped by 4 bases and J by 5 bases, with 14 bases between them. The CDR3 here is CSVGAGAVETQYF. The CDR3 DNA reads as TGCAGCGTTGGTGCGGGGGCGGTGGAGACCCAGTACTTC.

This chain uses TRBV6-5 with TRBJ1-2, with D unclear. Trimming stripped 2 bases from V and 2 bases from J, with 9 bases between. This CDR3 is 14 amino acids long. Germline V gives CDR1 MNHEY, CDR2 SVGAGI. This CDR3 is CASSYGQFNYGYTF. CDR3 nucleotide sequence: TGTGCCAGCAGTTACGGGCAGTTCAACTATGGCTACACCTTC.